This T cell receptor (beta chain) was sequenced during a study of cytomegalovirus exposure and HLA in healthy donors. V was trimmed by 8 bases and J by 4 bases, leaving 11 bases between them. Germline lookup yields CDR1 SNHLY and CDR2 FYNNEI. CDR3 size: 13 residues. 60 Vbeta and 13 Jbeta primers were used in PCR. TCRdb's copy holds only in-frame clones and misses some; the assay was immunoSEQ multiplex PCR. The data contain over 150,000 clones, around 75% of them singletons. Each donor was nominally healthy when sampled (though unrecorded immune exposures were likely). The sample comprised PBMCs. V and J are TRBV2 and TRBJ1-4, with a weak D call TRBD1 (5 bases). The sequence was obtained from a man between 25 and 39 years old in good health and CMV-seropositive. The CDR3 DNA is TGTGCCAGCGAAAGGGGTTTTAATGAAAAACTGTTTTTT. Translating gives CASERGFNEKLFF.